These 32 T cell receptor beta chains came from one sample sequenced in a study of T cells in localized non-small cell lung cancer (dated by TCRdb to about 2020). The method was the immunoSEQ multiplex PCR assay. TCRdb mirrors the immuneACCESS table, restricted to in-frame sequences. Some clones are absent from its copies; in checked studies, under half trace to an unresolved V gene, and the reason for the others is unknown. In all, the sample holds approximately 1,500 clones, and about 25% of those were seen once. The ten largest clones take up roughly 7.3% of the sample. The sample here was lung tumor tissue, taken before any cancer treatment. These receptor sequences come from a man between 40 and 70 years old with stage II lung adenocarcinoma.

This rearrangement joins TRBV15 to TRBJ1-6; no reliable D call. The length of the CDR3 is 14 residues. Trimming cost V 2 bases and J 10 bases, with 12 bases left between them. The germline V gene has CDR1 LNHNV and CDR2 YYDKDF (reference sequence). The CDR3, as DNA: TGTGCCACCAGCAGATCTCGAGAGAGATCACCCCTCCACTTT. Translated: CATSRSRERSPLHF.

This sequence joins TRBV28 and TRBJ1-3, with D uncertain. The CDR3 runs 14 residues. Germline CDR1 is MDHEN and CDR2 is SYDVKM. Deletions cut 7 bases from V and 1 base from J, with 11 bases between. The CDR3 nucleotides read TGTGCCAGCATTAACCGGGGTTCTGGAAACACCATATATTTT. Translation gives CASINRGSGNTIYF. The variable domain in full, completed from reference TRBV28 and TRBJ1-3, reads DVKVTQSSRYLVKRTGEKVFLECVQDMDHENMFWYRQDPGLGLRLIYFSYDVKMKEKGDIPEGYSVSREKKERFSLILESASTNQTSMYLCASINRGSGNTIYFGEGSWLTVV.

V and J are TRBV19 and TRBJ1-2, with D perhaps TRBD1 (6 bases). V was trimmed by 10 bases and J by 2 bases, leaving 11 bases between them. The CDR3 is made up of 12 amino acids. Germline V CDR1 and CDR2: LNHDA, SQIVND (reference sequence). The CDR3 region is CAIGGTNYGYTF. In DNA, the CDR3 is TGTGCCATCGGGGGGACAAACTATGGCTACACCTTC.

The chain uses TRBV12-5 and TRBJ2-7, with D possibly TRBD2 on 5 matching bases. Trimming removed 3 bases from V and 4 bases from J, with 19 bases in between. Germline V lookup: CDR1 LGHNT, CDR2 FRNRAP. CDR3 length equals 16 residues. The CDR3 is CASGFRVRGPKYEQYV. The DNA of the CDR3 is TGTGCTAGTGGTTTTCGAGTCCGGGGTCCGAAATACGAGCAGTACGTC.

This clone has more than one count but fewer than ten. The chain is built from TRBV11-3 and TRBJ1-5, with D possibly being TRBD1 (6 bases). Germline loops: CDR1 SGHNT, CDR2 YENEEA. This CDR3 has 15 residues. V was cut by 3 bases and J by 5 bases, with 14 bases left in between. The CDR3 protein is CASSLLRGADQPQHF. CDR3 coding DNA: TGTGCCAGCAGCTTGTTAAGGGGGGCCGATCAGCCCCAGCATTTT.

This clone was detected once. Here the CDR3 DNA reads TGTGCCAGTACCCACCGGGACAGATACAATGAGCAGTTCTTC. Protein: CASTHRDRYNEQFF. The V and J genes are TRBV19 and TRBJ2-1; 7 bases match TRBD1. The junction had 7 bases not matched to a gene; V was cut back by 7 bases and J by 4 bases. The length of the CDR3 is 14 residues. Per germline, CDR1 LNHDA and CDR2 SQIVND (reference sequence).

The chain links TRBV30 to TRBJ1-6; 9 nucleotides align to TRBD1. CDR1 GTSNPN and CDR2 SVGIG come from the germline V gene (reference sequence). The CDR3 covers 13 residues. Trimming removed 4 bases from V and 7 bases from J; junction bases left unmatched: 2. CDR3 in DNA: TGTGCCTGGATGGGACAGGGAAATTCACCCCTCCACTTT. Its translation is CAWMGQGNSPLHF.

The V call is TRBV6-8, the J call TRBJ2-1; tentative D call: TRBD1 (7 bases). CDR1 is MNHGY and CDR2 is SAAAGT in the germline V gene. The CDR3 spans 14 residues. The V gene lost 5 bases and the J gene lost 6 bases, with 14 bases spanning the gap. CDR3 amino acids: CASSLAGGPNEQFF. CDR3 in DNA: TGTGCCAGCAGTCTTGCAGGGGGGCCCAATGAGCAGTTCTTC.

This clone is categorized as medium-sized. For the CDR3, the DNA is TGTGCCAGCAGTTACCAGGGATTCGATCAGCCCCAGCATTTT. It codes for CASSYQGFDQPQHF. This sequence joins TRBV6-8 and TRBJ1-5, with D possibly matching TRBD1 (5 bases). The CDR3 extends over 14 amino acids. The germline V gene has CDR1 MNHGY and CDR2 SAAAGT. The V end lost 2 bases, the J end lost 5 bases, and 10 bases lay between the germline ends.

The rearrangement joins TRBV25-1 to TRBJ1-6, with 9 bases matching TRBD1. Trimming at V came to 3 bases and at J to 8 bases, leaving 5 bases not matched to a gene. This CDR3 has 15 amino acids. The germline V gene has CDR1 MGHDK and CDR2 SYGVNS. CDR3 sequence: CASSDRDRVDSPLHF. Here the CDR3 DNA reads TGTGCCAGCAGTGATCGGGACAGGGTCGATTCACCCCTCCACTTT.

The rearrangement joins TRBV29-1 to TRBJ1-2; 8 bases agree with TRBD1. The CDR3 loop spans 12 amino acids. J gave up 7 bases and V 3 bases, and 4 bases lay outside the gene matches. Germline V gene data show CDR1 as SQVTM and CDR2 as ANQGSEA. CDR3 amino acids: CSVEGQVGGYTF. As DNA, the CDR3 is TGCAGCGTTGAGGGACAGGTCGGTGGCTACACCTTC.

This rearrangement joins TRBV9 to TRBJ2-1; 8 positions match TRBD1. V shed 0 bases and J 3 bases; nucleotides not matched to a gene: 5. Germline V gene data show CDR1 as SGDLS and CDR2 as YYNGEE. The CDR3 spans 16 residues. In DNA form, the CDR3 reads TGTGCCAGCAGCGTAGGGGGGGACAGGTACTACAATGAGCAGTTCTTC. Its translation: CASSVGGDRYYNEQFF.

In its sample, this clone was seen once. This chain uses TRBV29-1 with TRBJ2-1, with D uncertain. The germline V gene encodes CDR1 SQVTM and CDR2 ANQGSEA. The CDR3 covers 14 residues. Trimming pared 6 bases from V and 0 bases from J, leaving 12 bases between. The CDR3 DNA sequence: TGCAGCGTCGTGTGGGTTAGCTCCTACAATGAGCAGTTCTTC. It translates to CSVVWVSSYNEQFF.

The V call is TRBV5-1, the J call TRBJ1-6, with 9 bases matching TRBD1. The CDR3 is 15 amino acids. V lost 4 bases and J lost 7; bases outside the gene matches: 6. Germline lookup yields CDR1 SGHRS and CDR2 YFSETQ. CDR3 sequence (DNA): TGCGCCAGCAGCCGCGGACAGGGGCCCAATTCACCCCTCCACTTT. Translating gives CASSRGQGPNSPLHF.

The chain recombines TRBV11-3 with TRBJ2-2; TRBD1 matches at 9 bases. With V trimmed by 5 bases and J by 6 bases, 7 bases remained unmatched. This CDR3 region has 15 residues. Germline V lookup: CDR1 SGHNT, CDR2 YENEEA. DNA of the CDR3: TGTGCCAGCAGCCTTTTACAGGGGGCGGCCGGGGAGCTGTTTTTT. Its translation: CASSLLQGAAGELFF.

The chain uses TRBV7-2 and TRBJ1-1, with no clear D. V was pared by 2 bases and J by 3 bases, with 7 bases between. CDR1 SGHTA and CDR2 FQGNSA come from the germline V gene. The CDR3 runs 13 residues. This CDR3 is CASSLTGYTEAFF. DNA for the CDR3: TGTGCCAGCAGCTTAACCGGCTACACTGAAGCTTTCTTT.

The chain joins TRBV4-1 to TRBJ2-7; D possibly corresponds to TRBD1 (6 bases). Germline V CDR1 and CDR2: MGHRA, YSYEKL. CDR3 length: 15 amino acids. Trimming removed 1 base from V and 5 bases from J, with 15 bases in between. The CDR3 here is CASSQGSGHDHEQYF. The CDR3 coding sequence is TGCGCCAGCAGCCAAGGGTCGGGACATGACCACGAGCAGTACTTC.

This sequence joins TRBV9 and TRBJ2-1, with 9 bases lining up with TRBD2. Trimming took 0 bases from V and 8 from J; bases not matched to a gene: 9. The CDR3 consists of 16 residues. CDR1 is SGDLS, CDR2 YYNGEE, per germline. The CDR3 spells CASSVDGTSLRDEQFF. CDR3 nucleotide sequence: TGTGCCAGCAGCGTAGACGGGACTAGCCTCAGGGATGAGCAGTTCTTC.

This clone is termed medium-sized (0.01 to 0.1%). The chain is built from TRBV11-3 and TRBJ2-7, with D maybe TRBD2 (6 bases). This CDR3 has 14 residues. Germline CDR1 is SGHNT and CDR2 is YENEEA. V was trimmed by 2 bases and J by 2 bases, leaving 10 bases between them. The CDR3 DNA reads as TGTGCCAGCAGCTTAACGGGGGTCACCTACGAGCAGTACGTC. Amino acid sequence: CASSLTGVTYEQYV.

This chain connects TRBV15 to TRBJ2-2; no reliable D call. This CDR3 spans 16 amino acids. CDR1 is LNHNV and CDR2 is YYDKDF in the germline V gene (reference sequence). The V end lost 6 bases, the J end lost 0 bases, and 14 bases lay between the germline ends. The DNA of the CDR3 is TGTGCCACCAGTCCTATGGGGTTAGCGAACACCGGGGAGCTGTTTTTT. Protein sequence: CATSPMGLANTGELFF.

This sequence joins TRBV19 and TRBJ2-5; 9 nucleotides align to TRBD1. The germline V gene has CDR1 LNHDA and CDR2 SQIVND (reference sequence). The CDR3 is made up of 14 amino acids. The ends lost 7 bases at V and 5 bases at J; junction bases unmatched: 8. The CDR3 DNA reads as TGTGCCAGTACTCAACAGGGGGCCAGGGAGACCCAGTACTTC. This encodes CASTQQGARETQYF.

This chain uses TRBV5-1 with TRBJ2-6; unclear D gene. Germline V gives CDR1 SGHRS, CDR2 YFSETQ. Deletions cut 6 bases from V and 4 bases from J, with 14 bases between. The CDR3 is made up of 15 amino acids. The CDR3 is CASTPLLGGANVLTF. CDR3 in DNA: TGCGCCAGCACCCCTTTATTGGGGGGGGCCAACGTCCTGACTTTC.

J is TRBJ1-6 and V is TRBV11-3, with TRBD1 identical over 10 bases. Germline assignment: CDR1 SGHNT and CDR2 YENEEA. CDR3 length equals 19 residues. J gave up 7 bases and V 5 bases, and 17 bases lay outside the gene matches. The CDR3 nucleotides read TGTGCCAGCAGCACTCGGGACAGGGGCGTCGGGGGCCTCAATTCACCCCTCCACTTT. The encoded protein is CASSTRDRGVGGLNSPLHF.

The sample holds a few counts of this clone. This chain uses TRBV28 with TRBJ2-5; 8 bases match TRBD1. The germline V gene has CDR1 MDHEN and CDR2 SYDVKM. CDR3 length: 14 residues. V gave up 3 bases and J gave up 5 bases; unmatched junction bases: 5. This CDR3 is CASSLWTGLETQYF. CDR3 bases: TGTGCCAGCAGTTTGTGGACAGGGTTGGAGACCCAGTACTTC.

This chain connects TRBV11-3 to TRBJ2-3; D is uncertain. This CDR3 is built from 15 residues. Germline V lookup: CDR1 SGHNT, CDR2 YENEEA. V was pared by 4 bases and J by 2 bases, with 13 bases between. CDR3 amino acids: CASSSSLRHTDTQYF. The DNA for the CDR3 is TGTGCCAGCAGCTCCAGTTTGAGGCACACAGATACGCAGTATTTT.

This rearrangement joins TRBV19 to TRBJ1-2; 10 positions match TRBD1. Germline V lookup: CDR1 LNHDA, CDR2 SQIVND (reference sequence). V shed 10 bases, J shed 6 bases, and the junction held 5 bases outside the gene matches. This CDR3 region has 12 residues. CDR3 protein: CATRDRGHGYTF. CDR3 sequence (DNA): TGTGCCACCCGGGACAGGGGACATGGCTACACCTTC.

This clone has only a few counts. This rearrangement joins TRBV11-3 to TRBJ1-5; perhaps TRBD1 as D (5 bases). The CDR3 is 19 amino acids. Trimming shortened V by 2 bases and J by 1 base, and 21 bases separated the two germline ends. CDR1 and CDR2 from the germline V gene are SGHNT and YENEEA. As DNA, the CDR3 is TGTGCCAGCAGCTTATTATGGGGAGGGGAGGATCTAAGCAATCAGCCCCAGCATTTT. Translating it yields CASSLLWGGEDLSNQPQHF.

This clone is large by share. V and J are TRBV6-8 and TRBJ1-2; D is possibly TRBD1 (6 bases). Trimming took 6 bases from V and 4 from J, leaving 15 bases between them. CDR1 MNHGY and CDR2 SAAAGT come from the germline V gene. The CDR3 contains 14 residues. The CDR3 sequence is CASSSDQGSYGYTF. CDR3 nucleotides: TGTGCCAGCAGCAGTGATCAGGGGAGCTATGGCTACACCTTC.

The rearrangement joins TRBV9 to TRBJ2-6; D could derive from TRBD1 or TRBD2 (6 bases each). Germline V gene data show CDR1 as SGDLS and CDR2 as YYNGEE. The CDR3 length is 16 residues. V was cut by 5 bases and J by 0 bases, with 12 bases left in between. The CDR3 DNA sequence: TGTGCCAGCAGGCAAGAGGGGGGCTCTGGGGCCAACGTCCTGACTTTC. Translated: CASRQEGGSGANVLTF.

The gene calls are TRBV30 and TRBJ2-2; 8 bases fit TRBD2. The V segment lost 1 base and the J segment 5 bases; nucleotides outside the gene matches: 18. The CDR3 totals 19 residues. Germline values: CDR1 GTSNPN, CDR2 SVGIG (reference sequence). The CDR3 DNA reads TGTGCCTGGAGTGCCTTCGGGGGGGACCTGCTCCGAGCGACCGGGGAGCTGTTTTTT. Amino acid sequence: CAWSAFGGDLLRATGELFF.

The rearrangement joins TRBV30 to TRBJ2-3, with D unclear. From germline, CDR1 is GTSNPN and CDR2 SVGIG (reference sequence). The CDR3 runs to 11 residues. Trimming stripped 2 bases from V and 10 bases from J, with 10 bases between. CDR3 protein: CAWSSPGSQYF. The CDR3 nucleotides are TGTGCCTGGAGTTCCCCCGGGTCGCAGTATTTT.

CDR3 loop: CASSESLRPSTF. CDR3 sequence (DNA): TGTGCCAGCAGTGAATCCCTCCGACCCTCCACCTTC. The gene calls are TRBV25-1 and TRBJ1-2, with D hard to call. The germline V gene encodes CDR1 MGHDK and CDR2 SYGVNS. V gave up 1 base and J gave up 13 bases, with 13 bases separating them. There are 12 residues in the CDR3.